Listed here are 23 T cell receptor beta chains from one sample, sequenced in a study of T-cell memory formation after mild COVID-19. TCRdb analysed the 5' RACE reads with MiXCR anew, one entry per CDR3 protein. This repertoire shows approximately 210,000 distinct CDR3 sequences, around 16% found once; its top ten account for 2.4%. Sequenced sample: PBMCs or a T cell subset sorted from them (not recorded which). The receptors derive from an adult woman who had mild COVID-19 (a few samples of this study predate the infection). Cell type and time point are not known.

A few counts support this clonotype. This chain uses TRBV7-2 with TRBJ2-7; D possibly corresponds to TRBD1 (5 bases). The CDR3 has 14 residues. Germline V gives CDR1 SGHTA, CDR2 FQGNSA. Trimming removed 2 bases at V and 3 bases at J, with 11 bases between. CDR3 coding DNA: TGTGCCAGCAGCTTAAATTCGGACAACTACGAGCAGTACTTC. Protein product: CASSLNSDNYEQYF.

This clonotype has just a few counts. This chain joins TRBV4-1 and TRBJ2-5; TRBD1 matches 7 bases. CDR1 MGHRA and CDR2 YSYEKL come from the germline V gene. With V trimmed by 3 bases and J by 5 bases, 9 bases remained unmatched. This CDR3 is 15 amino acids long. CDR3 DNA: TGCGCCAGCAGCCAGGCGCAGGGGGTTTGGGAGACCCAGTACTTC. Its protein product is CASSQAQGVWETQYF.

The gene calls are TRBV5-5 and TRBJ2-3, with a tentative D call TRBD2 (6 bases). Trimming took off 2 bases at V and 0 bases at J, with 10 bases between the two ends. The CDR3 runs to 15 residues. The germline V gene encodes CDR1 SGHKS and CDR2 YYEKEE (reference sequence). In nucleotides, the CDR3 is TGTGCCAGCAGCTTTTCCGGGAGAAGCACAGATACGCAGTATTTT. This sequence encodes CASSFSGRSTDTQYF.

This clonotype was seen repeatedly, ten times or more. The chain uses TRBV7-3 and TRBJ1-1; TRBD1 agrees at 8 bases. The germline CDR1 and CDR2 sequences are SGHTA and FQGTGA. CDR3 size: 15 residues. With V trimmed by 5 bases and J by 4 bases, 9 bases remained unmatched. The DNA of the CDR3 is TGTGCCAGCAGCCTAGAACAGGGGGTTGGCACTGAAGCTTTCTTT. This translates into CASSLEQGVGTEAFF.

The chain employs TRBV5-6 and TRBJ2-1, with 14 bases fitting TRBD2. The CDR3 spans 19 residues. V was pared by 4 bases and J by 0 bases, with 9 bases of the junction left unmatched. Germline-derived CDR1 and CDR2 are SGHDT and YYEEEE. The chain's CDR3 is CASSPYRTSGGFSYNEQFF. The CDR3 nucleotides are TGTGCCAGCAGCCCGTACAGGACTAGCGGGGGGTTCTCCTACAATGAGCAGTTCTTC.

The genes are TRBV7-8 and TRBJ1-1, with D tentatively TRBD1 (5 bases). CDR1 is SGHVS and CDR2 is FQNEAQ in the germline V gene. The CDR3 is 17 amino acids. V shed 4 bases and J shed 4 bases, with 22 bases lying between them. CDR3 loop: CASSWSRAEGSGTEAFF. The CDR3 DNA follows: TGTGCCAGCAGCTGGTCCAGGGCGGAGGGGTCAGGCACTGAAGCTTTCTTT.

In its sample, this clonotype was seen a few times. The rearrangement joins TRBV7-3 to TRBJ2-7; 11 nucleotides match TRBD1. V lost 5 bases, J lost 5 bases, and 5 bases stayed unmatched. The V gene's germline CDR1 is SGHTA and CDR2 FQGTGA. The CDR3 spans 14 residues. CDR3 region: CASSPGTGGDEQYF. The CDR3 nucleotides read TGTGCCAGCAGCCCGGGGACAGGGGGTGACGAGCAGTACTTC.

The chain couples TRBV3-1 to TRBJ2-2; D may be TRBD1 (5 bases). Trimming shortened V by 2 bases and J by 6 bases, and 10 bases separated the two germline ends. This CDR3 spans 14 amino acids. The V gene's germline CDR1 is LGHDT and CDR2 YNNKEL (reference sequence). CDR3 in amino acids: CASSQTREAGELFF. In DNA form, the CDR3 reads TGTGCCAGCAGCCAAACCAGGGAAGCCGGGGAGCTGTTTTTT.

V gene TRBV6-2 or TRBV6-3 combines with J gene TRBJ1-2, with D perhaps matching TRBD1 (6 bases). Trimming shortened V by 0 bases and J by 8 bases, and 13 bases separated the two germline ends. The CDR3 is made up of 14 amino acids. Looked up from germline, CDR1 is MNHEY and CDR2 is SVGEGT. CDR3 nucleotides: TGTGCCAGCAGTTACTCCGGGACAACGGGAGGCTACACCTTC. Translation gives CASSYSGTTGGYTF.

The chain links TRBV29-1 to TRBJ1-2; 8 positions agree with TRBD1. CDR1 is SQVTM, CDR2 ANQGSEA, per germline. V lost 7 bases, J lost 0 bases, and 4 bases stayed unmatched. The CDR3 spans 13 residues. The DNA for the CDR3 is TGCAGCGCCGGACAGGGCTCTAACTATGGCTACACCTTC. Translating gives CSAGQGSNYGYTF.

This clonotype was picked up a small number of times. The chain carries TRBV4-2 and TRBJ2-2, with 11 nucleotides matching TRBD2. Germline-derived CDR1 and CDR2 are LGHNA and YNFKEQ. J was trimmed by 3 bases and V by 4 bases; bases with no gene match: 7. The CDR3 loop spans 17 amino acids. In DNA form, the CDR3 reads TGTGCCAGCAGCCGCCTTTTAGCGGGGGGGGACACCGGGGAGCTGTTTTTT. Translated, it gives CASSRLLAGGDTGELFF.

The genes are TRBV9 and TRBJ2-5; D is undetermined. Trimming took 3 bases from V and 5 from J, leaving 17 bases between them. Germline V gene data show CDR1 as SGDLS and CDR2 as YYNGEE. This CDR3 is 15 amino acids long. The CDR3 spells CASSAVGYWRETQYF. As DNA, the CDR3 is TGTGCCAGCAGCGCCGTAGGGTACTGGCGGGAGACCCAGTACTTC.

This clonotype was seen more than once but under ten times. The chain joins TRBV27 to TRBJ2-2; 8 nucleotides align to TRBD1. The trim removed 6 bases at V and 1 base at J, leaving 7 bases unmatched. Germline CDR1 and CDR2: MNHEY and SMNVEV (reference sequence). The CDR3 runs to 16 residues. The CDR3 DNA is TGTGCCAGCAGGGATCAGGGGGCCTTGAACACCGGGGAGCTGTTTTTT. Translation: CASRDQGALNTGELFF.

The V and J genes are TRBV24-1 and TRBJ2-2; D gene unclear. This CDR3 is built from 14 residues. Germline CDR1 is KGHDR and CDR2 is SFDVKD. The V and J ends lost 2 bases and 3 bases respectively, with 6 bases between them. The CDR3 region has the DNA TGTGCCACCAGTGATTACGGTTACACCGGGGAGCTGTTTTTT. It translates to CATSDYGYTGELFF.

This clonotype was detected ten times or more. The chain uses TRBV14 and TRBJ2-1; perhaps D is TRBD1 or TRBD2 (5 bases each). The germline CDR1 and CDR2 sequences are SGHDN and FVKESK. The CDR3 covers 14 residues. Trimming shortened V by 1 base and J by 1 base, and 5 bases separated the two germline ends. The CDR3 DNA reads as TGTGCCAGCAGCCAAGGGGGGTCCTACAATGAGCAGTTCTTC. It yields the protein CASSQGGSYNEQFF. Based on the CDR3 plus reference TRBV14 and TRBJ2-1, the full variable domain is EAGVTQFPSHSVIEKGQTVTLRCDPISGHDNLYWYRRVMGKEIKFLLHFVKESKQDESGMPNNRFLAERTGGTYSTLKVQPAELEDSGVYFCASSQGGSYNEQFFGPGTRLTVL.

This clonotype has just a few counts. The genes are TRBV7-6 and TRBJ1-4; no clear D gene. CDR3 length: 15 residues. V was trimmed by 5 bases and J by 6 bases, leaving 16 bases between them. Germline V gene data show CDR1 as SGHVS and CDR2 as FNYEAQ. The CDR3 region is CASSRSIGFDEKLFF. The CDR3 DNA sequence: TGTGCCAGCAGCCGATCTATAGGTTTTGATGAAAAACTGTTTTTT.

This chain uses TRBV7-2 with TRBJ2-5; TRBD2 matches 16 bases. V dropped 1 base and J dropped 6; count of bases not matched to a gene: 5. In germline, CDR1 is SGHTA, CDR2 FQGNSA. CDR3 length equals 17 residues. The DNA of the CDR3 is TGTGCCAGCAGCTTAGGGGGACTAGCGGGAGGGTCGAAGACCCAGTACTTC. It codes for CASSLGGLAGGSKTQYF.

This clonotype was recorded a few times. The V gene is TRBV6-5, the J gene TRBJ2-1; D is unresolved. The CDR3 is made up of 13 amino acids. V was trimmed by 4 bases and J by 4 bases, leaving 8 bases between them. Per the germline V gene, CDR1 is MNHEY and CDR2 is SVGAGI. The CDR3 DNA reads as TGTGCCAGCAGTTCTGTGCGGTACAATGAGCAGTTCTTC. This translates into CASSSVRYNEQFF.

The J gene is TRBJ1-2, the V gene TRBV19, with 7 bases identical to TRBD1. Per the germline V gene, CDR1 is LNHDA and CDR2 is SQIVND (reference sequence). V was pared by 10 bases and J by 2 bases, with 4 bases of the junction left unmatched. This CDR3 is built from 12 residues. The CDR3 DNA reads TGTGCCACCGCGACAGGGAACTATGGCTACACCTTC. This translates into CATATGNYGYTF.

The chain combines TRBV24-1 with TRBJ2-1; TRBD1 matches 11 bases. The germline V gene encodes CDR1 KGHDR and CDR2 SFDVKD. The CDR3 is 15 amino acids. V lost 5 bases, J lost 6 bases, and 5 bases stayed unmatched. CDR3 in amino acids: CATSGGGTGGNEQFF. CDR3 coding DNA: TGTGCCACCAGTGGTGGGGGGACAGGGGGCAATGAGCAGTTCTTC.

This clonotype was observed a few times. The CDR3 loop reads CATSDLGGVYNEQFF. Written as DNA, the CDR3 is TGTGCCACCAGTGATTTAGGGGGGGTCTACAATGAGCAGTTCTTC. The chain recombines TRBV24-1 with TRBJ2-1; D is possibly TRBD2 (7 bases). V shed 1 base and J shed 3 bases, with 9 bases lying between them. The CDR3 totals 15 residues. Germline V gene sequence: CDR1 KGHDR, CDR2 SFDVKD.

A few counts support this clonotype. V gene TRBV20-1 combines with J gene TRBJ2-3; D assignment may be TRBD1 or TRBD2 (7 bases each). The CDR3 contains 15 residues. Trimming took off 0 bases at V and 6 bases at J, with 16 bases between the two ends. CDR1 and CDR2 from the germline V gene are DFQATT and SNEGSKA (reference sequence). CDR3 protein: CSAREGAGGADTQYF. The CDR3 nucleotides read TGCAGTGCTAGAGAGGGGGCAGGGGGGGCGGATACGCAGTATTTT.

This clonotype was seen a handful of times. CDR3 region: CASSPLGDLYGYTF. For the CDR3, the DNA is TGTGCCAGCAGCCCCCTGGGTGACCTCTATGGCTACACCTTC. V gene TRBV9 combines with J gene TRBJ1-2; D call uncertain. Germline V lookup: CDR1 SGDLS, CDR2 YYNGEE. The ends were cut back, 4 bases at V and 4 bases at J, with 14 bases in the middle. The length of the CDR3 is 14 residues.